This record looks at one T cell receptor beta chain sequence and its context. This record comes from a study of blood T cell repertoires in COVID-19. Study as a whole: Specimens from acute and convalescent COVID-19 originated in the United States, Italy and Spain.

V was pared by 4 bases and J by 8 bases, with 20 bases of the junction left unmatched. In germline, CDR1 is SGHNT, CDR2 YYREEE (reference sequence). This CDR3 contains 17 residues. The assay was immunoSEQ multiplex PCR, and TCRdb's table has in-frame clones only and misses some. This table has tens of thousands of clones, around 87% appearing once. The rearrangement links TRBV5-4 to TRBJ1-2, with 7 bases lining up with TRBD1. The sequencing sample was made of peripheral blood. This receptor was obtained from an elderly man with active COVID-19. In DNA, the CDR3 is TGTGCCAGCAGCCCCAACACGGGGACCAGACAGGGTGGCGGCTACACCTTC. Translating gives CASSPNTGTRQGGGYTF.